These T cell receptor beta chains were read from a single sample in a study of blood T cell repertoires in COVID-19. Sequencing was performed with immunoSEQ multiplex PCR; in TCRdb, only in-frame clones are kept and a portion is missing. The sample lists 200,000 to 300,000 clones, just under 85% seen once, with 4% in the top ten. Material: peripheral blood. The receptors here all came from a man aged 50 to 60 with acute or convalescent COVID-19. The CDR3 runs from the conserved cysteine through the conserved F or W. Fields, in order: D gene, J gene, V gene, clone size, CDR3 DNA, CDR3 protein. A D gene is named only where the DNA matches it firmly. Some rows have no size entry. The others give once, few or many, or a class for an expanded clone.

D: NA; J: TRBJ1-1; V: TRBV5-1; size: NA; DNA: TGCGCCAGCAGATTCAGCGAGAACACTGAAGCTTTCTTT; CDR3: CASRFSENTEAFF
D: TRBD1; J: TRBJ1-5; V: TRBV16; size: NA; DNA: TGTGCCAGCAGCCCCCCGACAGGGGGCCGCAATCAGCCCCAGCATTTT; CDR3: CASSPPTGGRNQPQHF
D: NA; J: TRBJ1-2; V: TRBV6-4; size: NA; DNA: TGTGCCAGCTCCCCCGGGGGGAAATATGGCTACACCTTC; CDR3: CASSPGGKYGYTF
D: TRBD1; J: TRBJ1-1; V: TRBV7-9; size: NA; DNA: TGTGCCAGCAGCCCGGGACAGGGGCGGAACACTGAAGCTTTCTTT; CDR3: CASSPGQGRNTEAFF
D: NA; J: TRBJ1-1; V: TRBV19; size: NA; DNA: TGTGCCAGTAGTTCCAGGGGTAATATTGAAGCTTTCTTT; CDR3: CASSSRGNIEAFF
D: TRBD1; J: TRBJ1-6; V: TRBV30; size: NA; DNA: TGTGCCTGGAGGGACAGGCGCGATAATTCACCCCTCCACTTT; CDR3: CAWRDRRDNSPLHF
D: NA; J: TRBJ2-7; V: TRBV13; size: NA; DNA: TGTGCCAGCAGCCCCGCTGGAGACTCCTACGAGCAGTACTTC; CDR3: CASSPAGDSYEQYF
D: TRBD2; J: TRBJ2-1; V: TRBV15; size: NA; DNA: TGTGCCACCAGCAGATCAACTAGCGCGGGGAATGAGCAGTTCTTC; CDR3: CATSRSTSAGNEQFF
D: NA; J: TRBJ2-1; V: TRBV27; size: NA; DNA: TGTGCCAGCAGACAGGGTTGGAATGAGCAGTTCTTC; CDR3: CASRQGWNEQFF
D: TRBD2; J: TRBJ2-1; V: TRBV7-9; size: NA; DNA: TGTGCCAGCAGCTTAGATGCTAGCGGTGAGCAGTTCTTC; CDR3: CASSLDASGEQFF
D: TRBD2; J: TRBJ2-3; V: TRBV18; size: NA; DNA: TGTGCCAGCTCAACTACTAGCGGGGGCACAGATACGCAGTATTTT; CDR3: CASSTTSGGTDTQYF
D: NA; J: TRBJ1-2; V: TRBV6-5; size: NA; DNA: TGTGCCAGCAGTTACTCTCCTGAGACATATGGCTACACCTTC; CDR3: CASSYSPETYGYTF
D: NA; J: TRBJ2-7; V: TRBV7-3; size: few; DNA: TGTGCCAGCAGCTTAACGGGTGGGGGCACCTACGAGCAGTACTTC; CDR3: CASSLTGGGTYEQYF
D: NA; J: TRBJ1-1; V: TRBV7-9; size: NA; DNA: TGTGCCAGCAGCTTAAAAATCTGGGGAGACACTGAAGCTTTCTTT; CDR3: CASSLKIWGDTEAFF
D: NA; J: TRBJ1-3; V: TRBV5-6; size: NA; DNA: TGTGCCAGCAGCTTGGAAGTGCCCGGGAGAAGGGCTGTAAACACCATATATTTT; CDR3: CASSLEVPGRRAVNTIYF
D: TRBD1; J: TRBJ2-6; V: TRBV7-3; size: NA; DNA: TGTGCCAGCAGCTCCGGCGGGACAGGGTTCTCTGGGGCCAACGTCCTGACTTTC; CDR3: CASSSGGTGFSGANVLTF
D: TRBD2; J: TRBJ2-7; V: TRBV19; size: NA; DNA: TGTGCCAGTAGTATGCGGGGGGCCACCTACGAGCAGTACTTC; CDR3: CASSMRGATYEQYF
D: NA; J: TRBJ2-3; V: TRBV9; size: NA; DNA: TGTGCCAGCAGCGCAACCCCGGGACAGGTCCTAGCGGCAACTGGGAGGAAAACAGATACGCAGTATTTT; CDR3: CASSATPGQVLAATGRKTDTQYF